A single T cell receptor beta chain is shown here with its context. The data stem from a study of blood T cell repertoires in COVID-19. Study-wide background: Spain, Italy and the United States supplied samples that represented acute and convalescent COVID-19. Sample material is recorded as cDNA or gDNA derived from T cells, B-cell-depleted T cells, or PBMCs.

The germline gives CDR1 SGHVS, CDR2 FQNEAQ. The ends were cut back, 5 bases at V and 3 bases at J, with 20 bases in the middle. The CDR3 consists of 17 residues. Authors' processing steps: Estimates of nucleated cell counts were drawn from the amplification of reference gene primers. TCRdb's copy holds only in-frame clones and misses some; the assay was immunoSEQ multiplex PCR. That table furnishes V, J and clone size, whereas the DNA furnished D and trimming. The data show tens of thousands of clones, with about 87% seen just once and 6% to 7.5% held by the top ten. The clonotype was recovered from a woman over 75 with acute or convalescent COVID-19. The genes are TRBV7-8 and TRBJ1-3, with a possible D match to TRBD1 (5 bases). The sequenced material came from peripheral blood. The CDR3 DNA follows: TGTGCCAGCAGCCGCCCTTTGGGGCCTCTGGGTGGAAACACCATATATTTT. Translation gives CASSRPLGPLGGNTIYF. Drawing the rest from reference TRBV7-8 and TRBJ1-3, the complete variable domain is GAGVSQSPRYKVAKRGQDVALRCDPISGHVSLFWYQQALGQGPEFLTYFQNEAQLDKSGLPSDRFFAERPEGSVSTLKIQRTQQEDSAVYLCASSRPLGPLGGNTIYFGEGSWLTVV.